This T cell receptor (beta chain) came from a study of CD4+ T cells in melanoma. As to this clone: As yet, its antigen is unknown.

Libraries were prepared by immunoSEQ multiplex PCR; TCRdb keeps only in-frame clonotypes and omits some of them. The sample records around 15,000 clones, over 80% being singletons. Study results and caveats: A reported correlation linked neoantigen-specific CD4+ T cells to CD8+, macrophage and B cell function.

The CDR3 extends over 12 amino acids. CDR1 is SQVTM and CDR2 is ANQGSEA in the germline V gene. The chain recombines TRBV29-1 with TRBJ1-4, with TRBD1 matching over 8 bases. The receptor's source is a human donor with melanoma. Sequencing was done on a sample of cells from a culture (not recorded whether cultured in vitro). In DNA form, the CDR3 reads TGCAGTAGCAGGGGGCAGGATGAAAAACTGTTTTTT. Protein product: CSSRGQDEKLFF.